This is a list of T cell receptor beta chains from one sample in a study of T cell responses to AZD1222 COVID-19 vaccine. This table comes from immunoSEQ multiplex PCR, and its TCRdb copy is limited to in-frame clones, with some not included. The sample lists about 83,000 clones; 86% were seen once. Sequencing used peripheral blood, obtained on day 0 of AZD1222 vaccination. Receptors originate from an adult in good health. The CDR3 runs from the conserved cysteine through the conserved F or W. Each record gives: V gene, J gene, D gene, clone size, CDR3 protein, CDR3 DNA. D genes are given only for firm matches. Rows give clone size only sometimes, using once, few, many, or a class for an expanded clone.

>TRBV28|TRBJ1-3|TRBD1|NA
CASSRTGMDTIYF
TGTGCCAGCAGCAGGACAGGGATGGACACCATATATTTT
>TRBV5-4|TRBJ2-3|NA|NA
CASSRAVTSTDTQYF
TGTGCCAGCAGCCGAGCGGTAACTAGCACAGATACGCAGTATTTT
>TRBV12-5|TRBJ2-2|NA|NA
CASGLVLEENTGELFF
TGTGCTAGTGGTTTGGTACTGGAGGAGAACACCGGGGAGCTGTTTTTT
>TRBV5-1|TRBJ2-3|NA|NA
CASSLEGGLTDTQYF
TGCGCCAGCAGCTTGGAGGGGGGGTTAACAGATACGCAGTATTTT
>TRBV4-1|TRBJ2-2|TRBD2|NA
CASSQDGLAGGGGELFF
TGCGCCAGCAGCCAGGACGGACTAGCGGGAGGGGGCGGGGAGCTGTTTTTT
>TRBV7-2|TRBJ1-3|TRBD1|NA
CASSLVGQVTLSSGNTIYF
TGTGCCAGCAGCTTAGTCGGACAGGTCACCCTGAGCTCTGGAAACACCATATATTTT
>TRBV11-3|TRBJ2-7|TRBD1|NA
CASSTHRGAEQYF
TGTGCCAGCAGCACACACAGGGGTGCTGAGCAGTACTTC
>TRBV5-4|TRBJ1-3|NA|NA
CASSRWGGNTIYF
TGTGCCAGCAGCCGGTGGGGGGGAAACACCATATATTTT
>TRBV5-4|TRBJ2-7|TRBD2|NA
CASSTGLAGGPPYEQYF
TGTGCCAGCAGCACCGGACTAGCGGGAGGACCCCCCTACGAGCAGTACTTC
>TRBV18|TRBJ1-6|NA|NA
CASSSERVGYNSPLHF
TGTGCCAGCTCTTCGGAACGGGTGGGGTATAATTCACCCCTCCACTTT
>TRBV3-1/TRBV3-2|TRBJ2-5|NA|NA
CASSSQGPVETQYF
TGTGCCAGCAGCTCACAGGGACCTGTGGAGACCCAGTACTTC
>TRBV30|TRBJ1-5|NA|NA
CAWSVSGLNQPQHF
TGTGCCTGGAGTGTCTCAGGGCTCAATCAGCCCCAGCATTTT
>TRBV6-1|TRBJ1-3|NA|NA
CASSELTGVTGNTIYF
TGTGCCAGCAGTGAACTTACAGGAGTTACTGGAAACACCATATATTTT
>TRBV9|TRBJ1-1|NA|once
CASSVEGVNTEAFF
TGTGCCAGCAGCGTAGAGGGAGTGAACACTGAAGCTTTCTTT
>TRBV6-5|TRBJ2-7|NA|NA
CASSRGPFMPSEQYF
TGTGCCAGCAGTCGGGGGCCCTTCATGCCGTCCGAGCAGTACTTC
>TRBV19|TRBJ2-6|NA|NA
CASSIRGGSANVLTF
TGTGCCAGTAGTATTCGGGGTGGGAGTGCCAACGTCCTGACTTTC
>TRBV4-3|TRBJ2-1|NA|once
CASSQDSPAGNEQFF
TGCGCCAGCAGCCAAGATTCTCCGGCGGGGAATGAGCAGTTCTTC
>TRBV28|TRBJ2-5|TRBD1|NA
CASSLGGQGKETQYF
TGTGCCAGCAGTTTGGGGGGACAGGGGAAAGAGACCCAGTACTTC
>TRBV7-9|TRBJ2-2|NA|NA
CASSLSSTGELFF
TGTGCCAGCAGCTTAAGCAGCACCGGGGAGCTGTTTTTT
>TRBV18|TRBJ1-5|NA|NA
CASSGGLNQPQHF
TGTGCCAGCTCGGGGGGACTCAATCAGCCCCAGCATTTT
>TRBV2|TRBJ2-2|TRBD2|NA
CASTRVAGGHGELFF
TGTGCCAGCACCAGGGTGGCGGGGGGTCACGGGGAGCTGTTTTTT
>TRBV9|TRBJ2-1|TRBD2|once
CASSVTTGTSGRALFF
TGTGCCAGCAGCGTAACTACAGGGACTAGCGGGAGGGCCTTGTTCTTC
>TRBV9|TRBJ2-1|TRBD2|NA
CASSAGSPLLAGVGNEQFF
TGTGCCAGCAGCGCCGGCTCCCCCCTACTAGCGGGAGTTGGTAATGAGCAGTTCTTC
>TRBV2|TRBJ2-5|NA|once
CASSGISSATQETQYF
TGTGCCAGCAGTGGTATTAGCTCTGCCACCCAAGAGACCCAGTACTTC
>TRBV15|TRBJ1-2|NA|NA
CATSRERGFLGYGYTF
TGTGCCACCAGCAGAGAGAGGGGGTTTCTAGGCTATGGCTACACCTTC
>TRBV13|TRBJ1-2|NA|NA
CASSNRNPNERKPNYGYTF
TGTGCCAGCAGCAACCGAAACCCGAACGAGCGCAAACCTAACTATGGCTACACCTTC
>TRBV15|TRBJ2-6|NA|NA
CATRETHGQPGVGWANVLTF
TGTGCCACCAGGGAGACCCACGGACAGCCTGGGGTCGGCTGGGCCAACGTCCTGACTTTC
>TRBV15|TRBJ2-1|NA|NA
CATSRDQAGAGEQFF
TGTGCCACCAGCAGAGATCAGGCAGGGGCGGGAGAGCAGTTCTTC
>TRBV2|TRBJ2-7|NA|once
CASSDTESDVSYEQYF
TGTGCCAGCAGTGATACCGAGAGCGACGTTTCCTACGAGCAGTACTTC
>TRBV6-1|TRBJ2-7|NA|NA
CASSERWGAWEQYF
TGTGCCAGCAGTGAAAGGTGGGGAGCTTGGGAGCAGTACTTC
>TRBV27|TRBJ2-7|TRBD1|NA
CASRSDRSSYEQYF
TGTGCCAGCAGGTCGGACAGGAGCTCCTACGAGCAGTACTTC
>TRBV4-3|TRBJ1-6|NA|NA
CASSLGVRGRAGDWDSPLHF
TGCGCCAGCAGCTTGGGCGTACGGGGCAGGGCAGGGGATTGGGATTCACCCCTCCACTTT
>TRBV6-5|TRBJ2-7|NA|NA
CASSWQGYEQYF
TGTGCCAGCAGTTGGCAGGGCTACGAGCAGTACTTC
>TRBV5-1|TRBJ2-7|NA|once
CASSSILSGPSYEQYF
TGCGCCAGCAGCTCTATTCTAAGCGGACCTTCCTACGAGCAGTACTTC
>TRBV28|TRBJ2-3|TRBD1|few
CASSNGQGGTQYF
TGTGCCAGCAGTAACGGACAGGGCGGGACGCAGTATTTT
>TRBV6-5|TRBJ1-1|NA|once
CASSYSGFKGEAFF
TGTGCCAGCAGTTACTCAGGGTTCAAGGGTGAAGCTTTCTTT
>TRBV24-1|TRBJ2-7|TRBD1|NA
CATSDFRQGSEQYF
TGTGCCACCAGTGATTTTCGACAGGGAAGCGAGCAGTACTTC
>TRBV30|TRBJ1-3|NA|NA
CAWSVGRLSGNTIYF
TGTGCCTGGAGTGTGGGGAGACTCTCTGGAAACACCATATATTTT
>TRBV30|TRBJ2-7|TRBD2|medium-sized
CAWSAIAGAGEQYF
TGTGCCTGGAGTGCCATAGCGGGAGCTGGCGAGCAGTACTTC
>TRBV7-6|TRBJ2-7|TRBD2|NA
CASSTSRTSGDYYEQYF
TGTGCCAGCAGTACAAGTAGGACTAGCGGGGACTACTACGAGCAGTACTTC
>TRBV5-4|TRBJ1-1|NA|NA
CASRPTVEMNTEAFF
TGTGCCAGCAGACCGACAGTTGAGATGAACACTGAAGCTTTCTTT